This entry lists 17 T cell receptor beta chains sequenced from one sample in a study of T cell clonotyping in hematopoietic cell transplantation. The protocol was immunoSEQ multiplex PCR, while the TCRdb copy is restricted to in-frame clones and leaves out a portion. The sample carries about 16,000 clones, roughly 90% recorded once. What was sequenced was peripheral blood mononuclear cells. The receptors originated from a man aged 45 to 65 in good health. Some clones in this sample may be carry-over from other donors' samples.

The chain carries TRBV7-8 and TRBJ2-7; D gene uncertain. Germline V gives CDR1 SGHVS, CDR2 FQNEAQ. CDR3 length: 13 residues. Trimming removed 0 bases at V and 10 bases at J, with 13 bases between. Here the CDR3 DNA reads TGTGCCAGCAGCTTAGCGGATCGGGCCTCACAGTACTTC. This encodes CASSLADRASQYF.

This sequence joins TRBV25-1 and TRBJ1-1; unclear D gene. Germline lookup yields CDR1 MGHDK and CDR2 SYGVNS. The CDR3 loop spans 13 amino acids. Trimming removed 3 bases at V and 7 bases at J, with 12 bases between. CDR3 protein: CASSESQPFEAFF. CDR3 nucleotide sequence: TGTGCCAGCAGTGAGAGCCAGCCGTTTGAAGCTTTCTTT.

The J gene is TRBJ2-7, the V gene TRBV6-6, with a weak D call TRBD2 (6 bases). The CDR3 has 13 amino acids. Germline V gene data show CDR1 as MNHNY and CDR2 as SVGAGI (reference sequence). The ends were cut back, 5 bases at V and 5 bases at J, with 13 bases in the middle. CDR3 DNA sequence: TGTGCCAGCAGTCTGCCGGAGGGTAACGAGCAGTACTTC. Protein: CASSLPEGNEQYF.

The chain uses TRBV28 and TRBJ1-5, with D maybe TRBD1 (6 bases). In germline, CDR1 is MDHEN, CDR2 SYDVKM. This CDR3 is 15 amino acids long. Deletions cut 7 bases from V and 0 bases from J, with 13 bases between. The CDR3 bases are TGTGCCAGCATTCAAGGGGGATATAGCAATCAGCCCCAGCATTTT. Residues: CASIQGGYSNQPQHF.

V is TRBV28 and J is TRBJ1-5; maybe TRBD1 (5 bases). The V end was cut by 9 bases, the J end by 11 bases, with 11 bases between. The CDR3 runs to 10 residues. Germline CDR1 reads MDHEN; CDR2 reads SYDVKM. The CDR3 loop reads CASGEGSQHF. The CDR3 region has the DNA TGTGCCAGTGGGGAGGGGTCCCAGCATTTT.

The V and J genes are TRBV11-3 and TRBJ2-3; the match to TRBD1 covers 9 bases. V lost 5 bases to trimming and J lost 4 bases; unmatched junction nucleotides: 10. The CDR3 runs 16 residues. CDR1 and CDR2 (germline): SGHNT, YENEEA. The CDR3 reads CASSPTRTGASDTQYF. The CDR3 DNA follows: TGTGCCAGCAGCCCTACCCGGACAGGGGCCTCAGATACGCAGTATTTT.

This chain uses TRBV7-8 with TRBJ1-2; D remains unclear. This CDR3 has 16 residues. The germline V gene has CDR1 SGHVS and CDR2 FQNEAQ. V was cut by 0 bases and J by 6 bases, with 17 bases left in between. The CDR3 DNA follows: TGTGCCAGCAGCTTAGCCAGGTGGGCCTCCGTTAATGGCTACACCTTC. The encoded protein is CASSLARWASVNGYTF.

The chain has TRBV4-1 and TRBJ1-2; unclear D gene. V lost 4 bases, J lost 8 bases, and 20 bases lay in between. Germline loops: CDR1 MGHRA, CDR2 YSYEKL. This CDR3 has 15 amino acids. The CDR3, as DNA: TGCGCCAGCAGCCCCCCCGCGTCACGAGGAGGGGGCTACACCTTC. It is translated as CASSPPASRGGGYTF.

This clone was seen a handful of times. This CDR3 is CASSVSGSGESPLHF. In DNA form, the CDR3 reads TGCGCCAGCAGCGTGAGTGGGTCAGGGGAGTCACCCCTCCACTTT. J is TRBJ1-6 and V is TRBV5-1; D is perhaps TRBD1 (6 bases). V was shortened by 4 bases and J by 10 bases, with 18 bases between the two germline ends. This CDR3 contains 15 residues. Germline assignment: CDR1 SGHRS and CDR2 YFSETQ.

J is TRBJ1-5 and V is TRBV4-1, with TRBD1 matching 9 bases. Germline V CDR1 and CDR2: MGHRA, YSYEKL. Trimming took 3 bases from V and 6 from J; bases not matched to a gene: 9. The CDR3 sequence is 16 residues long. CDR3 DNA: TGCGCCAGCAGCCATTTTATGGGGACAGGGACTCAGCCCCAGCATTTT. Amino acid sequence: CASSHFMGTGTQPQHF.

The chain joins TRBV2 to TRBJ1-1; 8 bases align to TRBD1. Germline trimming cut 7 bases from V and 0 bases from J; bases unmatched to any gene: 4. CDR3 size: 14 residues. Germline V CDR1 and CDR2: SNHLY, FYNNEI. The CDR3 DNA follows: TGTGCCAGCACAATGGGACAGGTGAACACTGAAGCTTTCTTT. It encodes CASTMGQVNTEAFF.

The chain links TRBV5-4 to TRBJ2-7; D is undetermined. Trimming left V 4 bases short and J 5 bases short, with 10 bases between. The length of the CDR3 is 12 residues. Germline CDR1 SGHNT, CDR2 YYREEE (reference sequence). The CDR3 region has the DNA TGTGCCAGCAGCCCCCCCAATCACGAGCAGTACTTC. Residues: CASSPPNHEQYF.

The J gene is TRBJ2-3, the V gene TRBV19, with a weak D call TRBD2 (5 bases). V was cut by 0 bases and J by 0 bases, with 16 bases left in between. The CDR3 consists of 18 residues. The germline CDR1 and CDR2 sequences are LNHDA and SQIVND (reference sequence). This CDR3 reads CASSIDGSAPPSTDTQYF. The CDR3 DNA reads TGTGCCAGTAGTATAGATGGGAGTGCACCGCCTAGCACAGATACGCAGTATTTT.

The chain has TRBV18 and TRBJ2-7; no clear D gene. The CDR3 covers 12 residues. CDR1 and CDR2 from the germline V gene are KGHSH and LQKENI. Trimming shortened V by 3 bases and J by 7 bases, and 10 bases separated the two germline ends. The CDR3 bases are TGTGCCAGCTCACCCGACCCGGTTGAGCAGTACTTC. Its translation is CASSPDPVEQYF. The full variable domain, its missing parts supplied by reference TRBV18 and TRBJ2-7, is NAGVMQNPRHLVRRRGQEARLRCSPMKGHSHVYWYRQLPEEGLKFMVYLQKENIIDESGMPKERFSAEFPKEGPSILRIQQVVRGDSAAYFCASSPDPVEQYFGPGTRLTVT.

This chain joins TRBV28 and TRBJ1-6, with 11 bases matching TRBD1. The germline V gene has CDR1 MDHEN and CDR2 SYDVKM. The V segment lost 5 bases and the J segment 9 bases; nucleotides outside the gene matches: 6. The CDR3 covers 15 residues. The DNA of the CDR3 is TGTGCCAGCAGTGGCGGACAGGGGGCGGGTTCACCCCTCCACTTT. It specifies CASSGGQGAGSPLHF.

V gene TRBV28 combines with J gene TRBJ1-3; a weak D match, TRBD1 (5 bases). This CDR3 region has 15 residues. Germline assignment: CDR1 MDHEN and CDR2 SYDVKM. V was shortened by 6 bases and J by 3 bases, with 15 bases between the two germline ends. The CDR3 DNA reads as TGTGCCAGCAGACGAGGGGAGAGTCTTGGAAACACCATATATTTT. Its translation: CASRRGESLGNTIYF.

J is TRBJ1-1 and V is TRBV30; 8 bases fit TRBD1. The ends lost 5 bases at V and 4 bases at J; junction bases unmatched: 6. This CDR3 region has 13 residues. In germline, CDR1 is GTSNPN, CDR2 SVGIG (reference sequence). Here the CDR3 reads CAWAQGAVTEAFF. The CDR3, as DNA: TGTGCCTGGGCCCAGGGGGCGGTCACTGAAGCTTTCTTT.